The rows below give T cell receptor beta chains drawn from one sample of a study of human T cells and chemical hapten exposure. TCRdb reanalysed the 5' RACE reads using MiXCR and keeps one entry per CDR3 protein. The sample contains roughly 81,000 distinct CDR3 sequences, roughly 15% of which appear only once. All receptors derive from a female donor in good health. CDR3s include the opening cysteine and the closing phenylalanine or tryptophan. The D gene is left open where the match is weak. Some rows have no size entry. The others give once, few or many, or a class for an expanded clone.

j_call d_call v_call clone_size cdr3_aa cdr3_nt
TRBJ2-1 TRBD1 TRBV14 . CASSQDRGLNEQFF TGTGCCAGCAGCCAAGATAGGGGGCTCAATGAGCAGTTCTTC
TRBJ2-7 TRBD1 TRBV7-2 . CASSLARDRAYEQYF TGTGCCAGCAGCTTAGCCCGGGACAGGGCCTACGAGCAGTACTTC
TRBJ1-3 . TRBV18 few CASSPVQFSGNTIYF TGTGCCAGCTCACCAGTACAGTTCTCTGGAAACACCATATATTTT
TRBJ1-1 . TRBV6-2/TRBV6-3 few CASSQGREAFF TGTGCCAGCAGCCAGGGACGAGAAGCTTTCTTT
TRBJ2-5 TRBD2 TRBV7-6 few CASSSGLAGRETQYF TGTGCCAGCAGCTCCGGACTAGCGGGAAGAGAGACCCAGTACTTC
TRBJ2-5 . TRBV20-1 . CSASGLAMGETQYF TGCAGTGCTAGTGGGCTAGCGATGGGAGAGACCCAGTACTTC
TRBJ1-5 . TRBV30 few CAWSVLQADQPQHF TGTGCCTGGAGTGTACTACAGGCGGATCAGCCCCAGCATTTT
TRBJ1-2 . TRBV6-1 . CASSVGQELGYTF TGTGCCAGCAGTGTCGGACAAGAGCTCGGCTACACCTTC
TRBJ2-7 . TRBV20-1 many CSARDRRRPSYEQYF TGCAGTGCTAGAGATCGACGGAGGCCTTCCTACGAGCAGTACTTC
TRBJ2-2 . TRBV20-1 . CSARRTLNTGELFF TGCAGTGCTAGACGGACTTTGAACACCGGGGAGCTGTTTTTT
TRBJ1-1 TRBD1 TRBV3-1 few CASSPRTGKAEAFF TGTGCCAGCAGCCCAAGGACAGGGAAGGCTGAAGCTTTCTTT
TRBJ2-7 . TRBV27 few CASSPPGRITYEQYF TGTGCCAGCAGTCCCCCGGGTCGGATAACATACGAGCAGTACTTC
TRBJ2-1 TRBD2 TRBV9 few CASSPRLARGNEQFF TGTGCCAGCAGCCCCCGACTAGCGAGGGGGAATGAGCAGTTCTTC
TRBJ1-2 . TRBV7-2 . CASSLAHGVGGYTF TGTGCCAGCAGCTTAGCGCACGGTGTGGGTGGCTACACCTTC
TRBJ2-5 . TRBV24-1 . CATSDLHRGGQETQYF TGTGCCACCAGTGATTTGCACAGGGGAGGCCAAGAGACCCAGTACTTC
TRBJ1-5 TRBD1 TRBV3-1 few CASSSGQISNQPQHF TGTGCCAGCAGCTCGGGACAGATTAGCAATCAGCCCCAGCATTTT
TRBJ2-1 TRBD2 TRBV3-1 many CASSQVSGDYNEQFF TGTGCCAGCAGCCAAGTAAGCGGGGATTACAATGAGCAGTTCTTC
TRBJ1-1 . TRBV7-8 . CASSSSGSTEAFF TGTGCCAGCAGCTCTTCGGGGAGCACTGAAGCTTTCTTT
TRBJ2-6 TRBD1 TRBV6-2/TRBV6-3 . CASRSGQGKAGANVLTF TGTGCCAGCCGCTCGGGACAGGGAAAGGCTGGGGCCAACGTCCTGACTTTC
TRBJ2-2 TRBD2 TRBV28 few CASSFRLAGLRPGELFF TGTGCCAGCAGTTTCCGACTAGCGGGGCTTCGCCCCGGGGAGCTGTTTTTT
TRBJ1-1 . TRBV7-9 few CASSKFEAFF TGTGCCAGCAGCAAGTTTGAAGCTTTCTTT
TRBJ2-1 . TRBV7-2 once CASSFTGLMYNEQFF TGTGCCAGCAGCTTCACGGGGCTAATGTACAATGAGCAGTTCTTC
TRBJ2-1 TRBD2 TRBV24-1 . CATSDPSGPRWFF TGTGCCACCAGTGACCCTAGCGGGCCAAGGTGGTTCTTC
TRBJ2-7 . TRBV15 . CATSRDGYEQYF TGTGCCACCAGCAGAGATGGATACGAGCAGTACTTC
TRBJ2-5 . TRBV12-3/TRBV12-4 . CASSLTKETQYF TGTGCCAGCAGTTTAACTAAAGAGACCCAGTACTTC
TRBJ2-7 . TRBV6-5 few CASTDTLQWGEQYF TGTGCCAGCACCGACACTTTGCAGTGGGGCGAGCAGTACTTC
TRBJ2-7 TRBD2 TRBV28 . CASSSHPREGPYEQYF TGTGCCAGCAGTTCTCATCCGCGGGAGGGCCCCTACGAGCAGTACTTC
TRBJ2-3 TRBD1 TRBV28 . CASSFLPGGETDTQYF TGTGCCAGCAGTTTCCTCCCAGGGGGCGAAACAGATACGCAGTATTTT
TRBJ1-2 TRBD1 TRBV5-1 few CASSLDGQGAPGYTF TGCGCCAGCAGCTTGGATGGACAGGGGGCGCCTGGCTACACCTTC
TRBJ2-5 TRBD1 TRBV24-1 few CATSDPKRQGQETQYF TGTGCCACCAGTGATCCCAAGAGACAGGGACAAGAGACCCAGTACTTC
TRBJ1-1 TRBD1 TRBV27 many CASSFSGGQGTNTEAFF TGTGCCAGCAGTTTTTCTGGGGGACAGGGGACGAACACTGAAGCTTTCTTT
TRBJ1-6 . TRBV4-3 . CASSQEGESPLHF TGCGCCAGCAGCCAAGAGGGAGAATCACCCCTCCACTTT
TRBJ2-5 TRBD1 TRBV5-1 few CASRSGTEEETQYF TGCGCCAGCAGATCCGGGACAGAGGAGGAGACCCAGTACTTC
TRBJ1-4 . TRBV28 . CASESPSTGKLFF TGTGCCAGTGAGAGCCCAAGTACTGGAAAACTGTTTTTT
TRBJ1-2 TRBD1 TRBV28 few CASSSPGQDFNGYTF TGTGCCAGCAGTTCCCCGGGACAGGACTTTAATGGCTACACCTTC
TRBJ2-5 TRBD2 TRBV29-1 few CSVKMTSGRETQYF TGCAGCGTTAAAATGACTAGCGGGAGAGAGACCCAGTACTTC
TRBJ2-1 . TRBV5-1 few CASTLSYNEQFF TGCGCCAGCACGCTCTCCTACAATGAGCAGTTCTTC
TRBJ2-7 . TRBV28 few CASSLPYTGGLYEQYF TGTGCCAGCAGTCTCCCTTACACCGGGGGCCTTTACGAGCAGTACTTC
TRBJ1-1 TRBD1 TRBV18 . CASSRGRPDTEAFF TGTGCCAGCTCCAGGGGGCGGCCCGACACTGAAGCTTTCTTT